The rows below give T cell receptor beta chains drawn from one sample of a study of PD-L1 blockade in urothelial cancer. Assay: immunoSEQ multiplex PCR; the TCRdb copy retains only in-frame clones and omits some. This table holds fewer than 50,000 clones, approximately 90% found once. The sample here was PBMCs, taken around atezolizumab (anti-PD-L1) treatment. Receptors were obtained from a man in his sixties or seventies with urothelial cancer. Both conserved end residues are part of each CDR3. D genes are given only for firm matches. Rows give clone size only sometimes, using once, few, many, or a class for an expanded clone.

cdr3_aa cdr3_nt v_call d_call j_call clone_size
CASSLTTQGVGTDTQYF TGCGCCAGCAGCCTCACTACACAGGGGGTAGGCACAGATACGCAGTATTTT TRBV4-1 TRBD1 TRBJ2-3 -
CASSFAGGPRAGELFF TGTGCCAGCAGTTTCGCGGGAGGGCCGCGGGCCGGGGAGCTGTTTTTT TRBV7-8 TRBD2 TRBJ2-2 once
CASGSGGPQETQYF TGCGCCAGCGGGTCAGGGGGGCCCCAAGAGACCCAGTACTTC TRBV5-1 - TRBJ2-5 -
CASSLLRGSAEAFF TGCGCCAGCAGCTTGTTAAGGGGCTCAGCTGAAGCTTTCTTT TRBV5-1 - TRBJ1-1 -
CASRTTGTGDSMWFF TGTGCCAGCAGAACAACCGGGACAGGGGATTCCATGTGGTTCTTC TRBV7-9 TRBD1 TRBJ2-1 -
CASSFGPSGRGNEQFF TGCGCCAGCAGCTTTGGGCCTAGCGGGAGGGGGAATGAGCAGTTCTTC TRBV5-1 TRBD2 TRBJ2-1 -
CASSPGSGRSDEQYF TGTGCCAGCTCTCCGGGAAGCGGGAGGTCGGACGAGCAGTACTTC TRBV18 TRBD2 TRBJ2-7 -
CASSVFSGRRPGELFF TGTGCCAGCAGCGTCTTTAGCGGGAGACGTCCCGGGGAGCTGTTTTTT TRBV9 TRBD2 TRBJ2-2 -
CASRTRGSVGETQYF TGTGCCAGTAGGACCCGGGGGTCGGTTGGAGAGACCCAGTACTTC TRBV19 - TRBJ2-5 -
CASSFRSRSSYNEQFF TGCGCCAGCAGCTTTCGCTCCCGGAGCTCCTACAATGAGCAGTTCTTC TRBV4-1 - TRBJ2-1 few
CASREMGQSEQFF TGTGCCAGCAGGGAGATGGGACAGAGTGAGCAGTTCTTC TRBV6-5 TRBD1 TRBJ2-1 -
CASSSAGGRYNEQFF TGCGCCAGCAGCTCCGCTGGGGGGAGGTACAATGAGCAGTTCTTC TRBV5-1 - TRBJ2-1 -
CASSPGVGAGNEQFF TGTGCCAGCAGCCCCGGGGTGGGAGCTGGCAATGAGCAGTTCTTC TRBV7-7 - TRBJ2-1 -
CASSLGTGGFAYGYTF TGTGCCAGCAGTTTAGGGACAGGGGGCTTTGCATATGGCTACACCTTC TRBV27 TRBD1 TRBJ1-2 -
CASSSESYNEQFF TGTGCCAGCAGCTCCGAGTCGTACAATGAGCAGTTCTTC TRBV7-3 - TRBJ2-1 -
CASRDRGSYEQYF TGTGCCAGCAGGGACAGGGGTTCCTACGAGCAGTACTTC TRBV6-5 TRBD1 TRBJ2-7 -
CASSPGQSAGAYNEQFF TGTGCCAGCAGCCCGGGACAGTCAGCGGGAGCCTACAATGAGCAGTTCTTC TRBV5-4 - TRBJ2-1 medium-sized
CASSIPGQGAEKLFF TGCGCCAGCAGCATACCGGGACAGGGGGCGGAAAAACTGTTTTTT TRBV5-1 TRBD1 TRBJ1-4 -
CASSLSRGGQPQHF TGTGCCAGCAGTTTATCAAGGGGGGGTCAGCCCCAGCATTTT TRBV27 - TRBJ1-5 -
CASSLDRGWSETQYF TGTGCCAGCAGCTTGGACAGGGGTTGGTCAGAGACCCAGTACTTC TRBV7-7 TRBD1 TRBJ2-5 -
CASSLDSTASYGYTF TGTGCCAGCAGCTTAGATTCCACAGCTTCCTATGGCTACACCTTC TRBV11-2 - TRBJ1-2 -